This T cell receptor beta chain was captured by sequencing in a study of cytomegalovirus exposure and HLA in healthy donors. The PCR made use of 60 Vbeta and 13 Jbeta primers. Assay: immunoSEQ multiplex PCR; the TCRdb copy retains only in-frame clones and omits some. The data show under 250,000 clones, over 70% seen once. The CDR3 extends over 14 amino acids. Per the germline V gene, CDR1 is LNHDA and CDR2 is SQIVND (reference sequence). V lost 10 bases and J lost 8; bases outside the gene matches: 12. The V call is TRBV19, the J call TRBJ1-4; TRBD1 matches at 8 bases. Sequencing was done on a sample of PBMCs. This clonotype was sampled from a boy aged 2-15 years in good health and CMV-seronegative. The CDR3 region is CATTWGRGQEKLFF. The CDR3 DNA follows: TGTGCCACTACCTGGGGCAGGGGGCAGGAAAAACTGTTTTTT.